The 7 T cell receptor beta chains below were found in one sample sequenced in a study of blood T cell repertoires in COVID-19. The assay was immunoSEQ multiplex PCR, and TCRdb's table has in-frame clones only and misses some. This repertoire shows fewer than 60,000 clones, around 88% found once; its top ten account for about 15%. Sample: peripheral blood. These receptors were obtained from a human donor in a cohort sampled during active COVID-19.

In DNA form, the CDR3 reads TGTGCCAGCAGCTTAGGAGCGGGAGGAGGTGGTGAGCAGTTCTTC. It encodes CASSLGAGGGGEQFF. The rearrangement uses TRBV11-2 and TRBJ2-1, with 9 bases lining up with TRBD2. In germline, CDR1 is SGHAT, CDR2 FQNNGV. Losses at the gene ends were 1 base for V and 9 bases for J; bases not matched to a gene: 7. The CDR3 extends over 15 amino acids.

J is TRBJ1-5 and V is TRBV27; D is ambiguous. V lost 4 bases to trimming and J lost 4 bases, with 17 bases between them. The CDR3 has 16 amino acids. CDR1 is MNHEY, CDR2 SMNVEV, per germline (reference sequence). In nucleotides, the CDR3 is TGTGCCAGCAGTTCCAGATTCACGCTCTTGAATCAGCCCCAGCATTTT. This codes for CASSSRFTLLNQPQHF.

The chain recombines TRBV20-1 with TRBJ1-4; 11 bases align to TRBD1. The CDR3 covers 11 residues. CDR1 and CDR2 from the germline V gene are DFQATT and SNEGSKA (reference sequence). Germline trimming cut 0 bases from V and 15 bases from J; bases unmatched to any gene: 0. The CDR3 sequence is CSAREGQGVFF. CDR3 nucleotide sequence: TGCAGTGCTAGAGAGGGACAGGGGGTGTTTTTT.

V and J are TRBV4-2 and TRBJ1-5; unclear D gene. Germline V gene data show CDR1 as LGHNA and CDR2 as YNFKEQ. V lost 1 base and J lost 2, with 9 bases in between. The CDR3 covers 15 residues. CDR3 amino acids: CASSQATGGNQPQHF. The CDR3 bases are TGTGCCAGCAGCCAAGCAACCGGGGGCAATCAGCCCCAGCATTTT.

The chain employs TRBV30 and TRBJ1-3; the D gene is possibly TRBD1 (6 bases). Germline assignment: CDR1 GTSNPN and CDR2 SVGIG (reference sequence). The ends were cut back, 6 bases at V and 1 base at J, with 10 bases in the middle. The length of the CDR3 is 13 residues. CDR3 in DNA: TGTGCCTGCACACAGGGATCTGGAAACACCATATATTTT. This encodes CACTQGSGNTIYF.

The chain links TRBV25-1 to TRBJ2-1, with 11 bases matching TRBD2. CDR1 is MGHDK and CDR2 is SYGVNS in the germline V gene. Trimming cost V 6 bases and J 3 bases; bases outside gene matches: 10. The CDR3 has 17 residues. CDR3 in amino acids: CASRVTSGAGDYNEQFF. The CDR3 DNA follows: TGTGCCAGCAGAGTGACTAGCGGGGCCGGGGACTACAATGAGCAGTTCTTC.

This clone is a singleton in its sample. In DNA form, the CDR3 reads TGTGCCAGCAGCTTGGACAGTGGCGGGGTCTCTGGAAACACCATATATTTT. Its protein is CASSLDSGGVSGNTIYF. The genes are TRBV5-5 and TRBJ1-3; D is unresolved. Germline CDR1 SGHKS, CDR2 YYEKEE (reference sequence). Trimming removed 0 bases at V and 0 bases at J, with 13 bases between. This CDR3 spans 17 amino acids.